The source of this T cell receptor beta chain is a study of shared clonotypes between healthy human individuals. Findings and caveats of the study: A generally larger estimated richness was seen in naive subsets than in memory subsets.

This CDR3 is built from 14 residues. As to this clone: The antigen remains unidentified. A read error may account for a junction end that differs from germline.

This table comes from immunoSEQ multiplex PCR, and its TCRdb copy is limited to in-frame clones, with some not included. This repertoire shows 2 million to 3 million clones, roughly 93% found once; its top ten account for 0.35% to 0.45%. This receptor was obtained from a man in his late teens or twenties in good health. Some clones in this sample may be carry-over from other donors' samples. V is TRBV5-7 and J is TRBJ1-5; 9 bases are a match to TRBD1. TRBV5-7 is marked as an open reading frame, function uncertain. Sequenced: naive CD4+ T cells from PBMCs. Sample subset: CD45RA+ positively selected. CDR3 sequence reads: CANSPRQGGQPQHF. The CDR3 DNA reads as TGTGCCAACAGCCCACGACAGGGGGGACAGCCCCAGCATTTT.